This TCR beta chain was identified during a study of CD8 T cell repertoires and HIV-1 epitope variants. Study-wide context: Separate wells received one of Twenty-five Gag or Nef variant peptides. Controls were a CMV, EBV and flu peptide pool, Ebola AY9 negative control, and no-peptide well. Tested: three Gag epitope families, Nef HW9 and YT9.

Survey-depth immunoSEQ sequencing covered TCR beta CDR3 regions. This table comes from immunoSEQ multiplex PCR, and its TCRdb copy is limited to in-frame clones, with some not included. Of about 6,000 clones listed, approximately 67% are singletons. Trimming removed 1 base from V and 4 bases from J, with 13 bases in between. Germline V gives CDR1 MDHEN, CDR2 SYDVKM. This CDR3 contains 16 residues. With regard to this clone: Its antigen is unknown.

Sequencing was done on a sample of cultured CD8+ T cells derived from PBMCs. This receptor was identified in a male donor with HIV. This chain joins TRBV28 and TRBJ2-2; no definite D call. CDR3 region: CASSLSPLKGTGELFF. The CDR3 DNA follows: TGTGCCAGCAGTTTATCCCCTTTAAAGGGCACCGGGGAGCTGTTTTTT.